The text below deals with one TCR beta chain. This entry comes from a study of blood T cell repertoires in COVID-19. Study context: Samples taken during acute and convalescent COVID-19 were collected in the United States, Italy and Spain.

The V and J ends lost 4 bases and 1 base respectively, with 16 bases between them. Germline V gene lookup returns CDR1 MGHRA and CDR2 YSYEKL. This CDR3 comprises 16 residues. TCRdb's table, derived via immunoSEQ multiplex PCR, lists solely in-frame clones and lacks some. The repertoire includes under 55,000 clones, 90% of them detected once, and under 4.5% sits in the top ten. The sample was peripheral blood. The J gene is TRBJ1-1, the V gene TRBV4-1, with D perhaps TRBD1 (5 bases). The source is a human donor in a cohort sampled during active COVID-19. The CDR3 is CASSPFSQGKNTEAFF. In nucleotides, the CDR3 is TGCGCCAGCAGCCCCTTTAGCCAGGGAAAGAACACTGAAGCTTTCTTT.